Reported below is one T cell receptor beta chain. Its cognate antigen has yet to be identified. No qualities accompany the bases; no much larger clone lies one base away. These data come from a study of shared clonotypes between healthy human individuals (dated by TCRdb to 2018 to 2020). Background for the entire study: A couple of women and three men aged 18 to 49 years were included in the cohort. For each donor, three plates each were used for CD4 naive and CD4 memory, two plates were used for CD8 naive, and one plate was used for CD8 memory. Blood TCR repertoires of four to six healthy adults were deeply sequenced to estimate repertoire size and the extent of clonotype sharing between individuals. Libraries were prepared and TCR repertoires were sequenced by different laboratories using diverse techniques, in order to increase sequencing depth and limit assay-specific biases. Leukapheresis yielded between about 0.8 and 9.5 billion PBMCs per donor. Study-level results and caveats: Based on pairwise subsampling, the degree of clonotype sharing among donors was expected to be affected by sequencing depth. Compared with non-shared clonotypes, clonotypes shared by all four sorted-subset donors had higher generation probabilities. Estimated clonotype richness was generally larger for naive than for memory subsets. When a few donors were compared, the shared fraction of clonotypes was 5% to 6.5% for naive CD4, approximately 3.3% for naive CD8, about 2.4% for memory CD4, and 0.4% for memory CD8. Only blood was sampled, and tissue TCR repertoires likely differ from those in blood. The small number of donors limited the genetic and exposure-history diversity represented. Rarefaction of sorted-subset datasets indicated incomplete sequencing despite the large sequencing depth.

Using the deep immunoSEQ assay, multiplex PCR amplified TCR CDR3 regions from genomic DNA. Extracted genomic DNA from each cell subset was distributed evenly across all wells of several immunoSEQ 96-well plates, and each plate was treated as a replicate. For sorted subsets, each replicate PCR was loaded with 200 to 250 ng genomic DNA, equivalent to approximately 33,000 T cell genomes. Purified libraries were measured with a Qubit 3.0 fluorometer, size-checked on a Bioanalyzer 2100, and measured again with the KAPA Library Quantification kit. Every immunoSEQ 96-well plate was sequenced on a separate single-read 150-cycle Illumina NextSeq 550 flow cell. Regarding the original processing steps: Because the immunoSEQ output held only junctional sequences and lacked quality scores, the filtering could not match the filtering applied to full-length reads. Sequences were annotated with PyIR, a Python wrapper for IgBLAST v1.9, using IMGT germline references to assign V/J genes and CDR3. Reads were removed for weak V/J assignments (E-value above 1e-6), missing CDR3, stop codons, out-of-frame junctions, or ambiguous translated residues. A V3J clonotype was defined by an identical inferred V gene, J gene, and CDR3 amino acid sequence. The percentage overlap between two repertoires was calculated by dividing the number of shared unique clonotypes by the size of the smaller repertoire. Richness of each repertoire was evaluated using RTK rarefaction, the Chao1 estimator, and Recon v2.1 estimates of unobserved clonotypes. Generation probabilities for all TCRbeta clonotypes obtained by the gDNA method from several donors were computed using OLGA. TCRdb mirrors the immuneACCESS table, restricted to in-frame sequences. Some clones are absent from its copies; in checked studies, under half trace to an unresolved V gene, and the reason for the others is unknown. Clonal size and the V and J genes are those of that table, whereas D and trimming came from the DNA. The sample profile shows roughly 2,500,000 clones; roughly 93% of them were found once. In total, the top ten clones hold approximately 0.36% of the sample.

The donors were healthy, HIV-negative adults who had no recently reported acute infections or vaccinations. Every donor was a Caucasian adult residing in Nashville, Tennessee, USA. Magnetic negative selection was used to enrich CD4+ T cells, after which naive cells were positively selected on CD45RA and the negative fraction became the memory subset. Blood was obtained by leukapheresis, after which PBMCs were separated by Ficoll-Histopaque density gradient centrifugation and cryopreserved in liquid nitrogen vapor phase. Analytical flow cytometry was used to check the purity and quantity of every magnetically sorted T cell population. Each sorted fraction had its genomic DNA isolated and then quantified by UV absorbance on a Nanodrop 2000c. This sequence was found in a young man in good health. Some clones in this sample may be carry-over from other donors' samples. The sample was naive CD4+ T cells from PBMCs. Read against the paper, the sample's cell subset or site label means: CD45RA+ positively selected.

CDR3 protein: CAWSELHNEKLFF. In nucleotides, the sequence is TGTGCCTGGAGTGAACTACATAATGAAAAACTGTTTTTT. The sequence joins TRBV30 to TRBJ1-4, with the D gene not clear enough to name. The V end loses 1 base and the J end loses 4 bases, and a stretch of 7 bases separates them. The germline V gene (reference sequence) sets CDR1 to GTSNPN and CDR2 to SVGIG. From its cysteine to its phenylalanine, the CDR3 spans 13 amino acids. Only CDR3 DNA is held: 39 bases, read in frame from base 1. Joined to the reference TRBV30 and TRBJ1-4 proteins, this CDR3 gives the full variable domain: SQTIHQWPATLVQPVGSPLSLECTVEGTSNPNLYWYRQAAGRGLQLLFYSVGIGQISSEVPQNLSASRPQDRQFILSSKKLLLSDSGFYLCAWSELHNEKLFFGSGTQLSVL.